The T cell receptor (beta chain) described here comes from a study of blood T cells in healthy people across ages. A sample-barcoded 5' primer and a J-beta primer mix were used in a second PCR of roughly 6 to 11 cycles. TCRdb analysed the 5' RACE reads with MiXCR anew, one entry per CDR3 protein. The table lists about 810,000 distinct CDR3 sequences, roughly 35% of them singletons. Germline-derived CDR1 and CDR2 are MNHEY and SMNVEV (reference sequence). The ends were cut back, 5 bases at V and 4 bases at J, with 17 bases in the middle. This CDR3 has 15 amino acids. Material for sequencing was blood. The sequence came from a man younger than 35 in good health. This chain links TRBV27 with TRBJ1-2; D is possibly TRBD1 (6 bases). CDR3 amino acids: CASSTLQGPGYGYTF. As DNA, the CDR3 is TGTGCCAGCAGTACCCTACAGGGACCGGGCTATGGCTACACCTTC.